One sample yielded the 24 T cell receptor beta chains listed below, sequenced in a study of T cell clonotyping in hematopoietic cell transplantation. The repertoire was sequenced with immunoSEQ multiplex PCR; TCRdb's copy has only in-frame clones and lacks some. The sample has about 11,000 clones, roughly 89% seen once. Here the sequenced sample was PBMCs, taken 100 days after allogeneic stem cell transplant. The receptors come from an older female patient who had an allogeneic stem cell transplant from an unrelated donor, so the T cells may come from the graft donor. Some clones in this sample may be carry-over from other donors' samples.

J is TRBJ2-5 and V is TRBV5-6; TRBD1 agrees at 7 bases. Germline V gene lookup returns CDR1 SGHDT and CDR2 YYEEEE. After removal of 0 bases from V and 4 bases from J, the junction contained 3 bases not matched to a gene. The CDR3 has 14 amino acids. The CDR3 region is CASSLGGQLETQYF. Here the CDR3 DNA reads TGTGCCAGCAGCTTGGGGGGACAGCTAGAGACCCAGTACTTC.

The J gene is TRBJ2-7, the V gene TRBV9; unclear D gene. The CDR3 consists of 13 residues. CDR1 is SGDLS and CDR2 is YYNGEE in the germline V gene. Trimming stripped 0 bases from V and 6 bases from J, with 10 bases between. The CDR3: CASSVDQEREQYF. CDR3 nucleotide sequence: TGTGCCAGCAGCGTAGACCAAGAACGCGAGCAGTACTTC. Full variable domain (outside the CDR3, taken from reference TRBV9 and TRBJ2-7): DSGVTQTPKHLITATGQRVTLRCSPRSGDLSVYWYQQSLDQGLQFLIQYYNGEERAKGNILERFSAQQFPDLHSELNLSSLELGDSALYFCASSVDQEREQYFGPGTRLTVT.

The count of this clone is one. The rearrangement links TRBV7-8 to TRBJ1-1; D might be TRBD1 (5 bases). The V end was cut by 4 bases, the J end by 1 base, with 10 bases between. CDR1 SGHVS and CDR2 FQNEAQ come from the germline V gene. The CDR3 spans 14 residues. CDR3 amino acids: CASSSGLSNTEAFF. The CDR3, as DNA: TGTGCCAGCAGCTCGGGACTGTCGAACACTGAAGCTTTCTTT.

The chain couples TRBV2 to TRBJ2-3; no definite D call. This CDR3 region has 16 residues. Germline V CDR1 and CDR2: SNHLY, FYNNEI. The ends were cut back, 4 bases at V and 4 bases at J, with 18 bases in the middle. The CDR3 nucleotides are TGTGCCAGCAGTGTTGGGCTCCTGGTTGATTCAGATACGCAGTATTTT. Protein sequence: CASSVGLLVDSDTQYF.

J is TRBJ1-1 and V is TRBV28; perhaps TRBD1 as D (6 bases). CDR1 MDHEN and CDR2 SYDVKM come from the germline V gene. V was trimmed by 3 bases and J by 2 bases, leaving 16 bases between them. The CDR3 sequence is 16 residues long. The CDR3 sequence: CASSLGTGRDNTEAFF. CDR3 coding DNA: TGTGCCAGCAGTTTGGGTACAGGGAGAGATAACACTGAAGCTTTCTTT.

CDR3 sequence reads: CATQLGGSYEQYF. The CDR3 nucleotides read TGTGCCACCCAACTCGGGGGCTCCTACGAGCAGTACTTC. The chain employs TRBV5-6 and TRBJ2-7; D is possibly TRBD2 (6 bases). V was shortened by 9 bases and J by 0 bases, with 13 bases between the two germline ends. The germline gives CDR1 SGHDT, CDR2 YYEEEE. This CDR3 is 13 amino acids long.

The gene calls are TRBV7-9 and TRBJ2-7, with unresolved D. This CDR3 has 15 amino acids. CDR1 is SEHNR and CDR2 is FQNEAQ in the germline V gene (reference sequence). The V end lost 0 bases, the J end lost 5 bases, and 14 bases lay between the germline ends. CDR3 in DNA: TGTGCCAGCAGCTTAGCCCAGGCACCGAGGAACGAGCAGTACTTC. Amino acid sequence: CASSLAQAPRNEQYF.

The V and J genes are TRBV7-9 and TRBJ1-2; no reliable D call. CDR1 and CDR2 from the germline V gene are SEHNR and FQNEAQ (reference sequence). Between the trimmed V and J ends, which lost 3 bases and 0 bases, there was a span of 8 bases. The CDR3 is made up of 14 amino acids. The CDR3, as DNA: TGTGCCAGCAGCTTTAAAGCACCTAACTATGGCTACACCTTC. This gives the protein CASSFKAPNYGYTF.

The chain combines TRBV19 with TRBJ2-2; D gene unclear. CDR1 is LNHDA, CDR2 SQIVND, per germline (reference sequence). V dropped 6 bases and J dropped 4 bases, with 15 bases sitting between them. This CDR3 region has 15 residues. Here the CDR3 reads CASSTLDLGTGELFF. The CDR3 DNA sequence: TGTGCCAGTAGCACATTGGACCTTGGCACCGGGGAGCTGTTTTTT.

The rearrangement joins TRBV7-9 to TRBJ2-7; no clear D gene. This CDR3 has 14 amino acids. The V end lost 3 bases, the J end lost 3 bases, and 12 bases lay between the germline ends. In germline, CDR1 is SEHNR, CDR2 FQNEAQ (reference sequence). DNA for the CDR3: TGTGCCAGCAGCTTTTTGGCAGATTACTACGAGCAGTACTTC. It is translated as CASSFLADYYEQYF.

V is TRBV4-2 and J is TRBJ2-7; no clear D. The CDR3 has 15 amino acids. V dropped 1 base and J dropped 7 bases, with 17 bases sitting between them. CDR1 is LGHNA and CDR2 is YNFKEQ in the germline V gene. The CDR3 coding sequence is TGTGCCAGCAGCCAAGGGATTAGAACCTCGGTGGAGCAGTACTTC. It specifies CASSQGIRTSVEQYF.

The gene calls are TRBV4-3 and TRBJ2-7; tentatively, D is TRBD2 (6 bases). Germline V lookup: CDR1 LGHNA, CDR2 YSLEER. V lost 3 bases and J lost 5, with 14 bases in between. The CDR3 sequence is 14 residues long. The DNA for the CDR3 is TGCGCCAGCAGCCAGTTCCCGGGGGTCGACGAGCAGTACTTC. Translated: CASSQFPGVDEQYF.

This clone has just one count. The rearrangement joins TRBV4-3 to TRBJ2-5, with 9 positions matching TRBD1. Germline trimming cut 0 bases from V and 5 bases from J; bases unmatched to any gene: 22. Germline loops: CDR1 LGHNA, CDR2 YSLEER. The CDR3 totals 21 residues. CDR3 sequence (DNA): TGCGCCAGCAGCCAAGATTTAGACCTCGGACAGGGGCGGTTGTTGGCGGAGACCCAGTACTTC. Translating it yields CASSQDLDLGQGRLLAETQYF.

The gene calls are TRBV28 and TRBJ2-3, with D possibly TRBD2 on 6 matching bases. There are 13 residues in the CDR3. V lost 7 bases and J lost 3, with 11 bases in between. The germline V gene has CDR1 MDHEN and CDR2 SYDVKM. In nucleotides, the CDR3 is TGTGCCAGCAACGGCGGGGAGACAGATACGCAGTATTTT. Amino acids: CASNGGETDTQYF.

The CDR3 region has the DNA TGTGCCAGCTCACTAATGGACGGGACACTCCAAGAGACCCAGTACTTC. Its protein product is CASSLMDGTLQETQYF. The V gene is TRBV18, the J gene TRBJ2-5, with D possibly TRBD1 on 6 matching bases. CDR1 is KGHSH, CDR2 LQKENI, per germline. This CDR3 spans 16 amino acids. The germline V and J ends were trimmed by 4 bases and 1 base, with 16 bases remaining between them.

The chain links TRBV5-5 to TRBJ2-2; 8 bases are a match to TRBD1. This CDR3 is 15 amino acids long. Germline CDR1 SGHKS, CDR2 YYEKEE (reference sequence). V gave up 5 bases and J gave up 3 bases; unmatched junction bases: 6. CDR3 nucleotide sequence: TGTGCCAGCAGTCACGCGACAGGGGACACCGGGGAGCTGTTTTTT. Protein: CASSHATGDTGELFF. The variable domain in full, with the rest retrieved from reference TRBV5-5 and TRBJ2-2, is DAGVTQSPTHLIKTRGQQVTLRCSPISGHKSVSWYQQVLGQGPQFIFQYYEKEERGRGNFPDRFSARQFPNYSSELNVNALLLGDSALYLCASSHATGDTGELFFGEGSRLTVL.

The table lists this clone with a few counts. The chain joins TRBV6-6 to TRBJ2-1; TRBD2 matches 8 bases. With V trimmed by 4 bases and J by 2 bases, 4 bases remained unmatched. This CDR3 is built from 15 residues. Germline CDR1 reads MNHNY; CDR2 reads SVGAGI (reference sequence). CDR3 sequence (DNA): TGTGCCAGCAGTTCATTTAGCGGGACCTACAATGAGCAGTTCTTC. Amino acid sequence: CASSSFSGTYNEQFF.

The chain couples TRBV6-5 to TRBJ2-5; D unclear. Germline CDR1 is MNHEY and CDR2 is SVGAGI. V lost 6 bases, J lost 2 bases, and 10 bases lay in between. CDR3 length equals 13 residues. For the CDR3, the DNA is TGTGCCAGCAGCCCCGACGGTCAAGAGACCCAGTACTTC. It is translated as CASSPDGQETQYF.

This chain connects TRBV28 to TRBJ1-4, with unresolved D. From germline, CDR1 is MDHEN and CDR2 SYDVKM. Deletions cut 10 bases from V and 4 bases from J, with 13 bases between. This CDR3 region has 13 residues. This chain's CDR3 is CATLRRDNEKLFF. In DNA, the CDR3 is TGTGCCACCCTTAGGAGGGATAATGAAAAACTGTTTTTT.

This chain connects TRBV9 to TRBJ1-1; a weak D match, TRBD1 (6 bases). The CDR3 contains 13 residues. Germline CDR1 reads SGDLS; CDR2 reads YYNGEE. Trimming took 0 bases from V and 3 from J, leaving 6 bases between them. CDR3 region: CASSVEGDTEAFF. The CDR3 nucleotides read TGTGCCAGCAGCGTAGAGGGGGACACTGAAGCTTTCTTT.

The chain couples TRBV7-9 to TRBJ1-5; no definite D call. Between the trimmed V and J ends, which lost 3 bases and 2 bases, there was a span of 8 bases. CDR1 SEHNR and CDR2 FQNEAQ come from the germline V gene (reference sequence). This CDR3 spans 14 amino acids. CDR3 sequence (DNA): TGTGCCAGCAGCTTTGAGAAGGGCAATCAGCCCCAGCATTTT. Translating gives CASSFEKGNQPQHF.

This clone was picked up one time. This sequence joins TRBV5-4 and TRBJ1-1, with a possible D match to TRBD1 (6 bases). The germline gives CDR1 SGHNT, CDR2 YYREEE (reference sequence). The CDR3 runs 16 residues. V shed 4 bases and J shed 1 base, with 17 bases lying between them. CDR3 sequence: CASSPTGGLTNTEAFF. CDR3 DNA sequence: TGTGCCAGCAGCCCGACGGGGGGCCTAACGAACACTGAAGCTTTCTTT.

CDR3 region: CASSVGAGDIAKLFF. Here the CDR3 DNA reads TGTGCCAGCAGCGTCGGGGCAGGGGATATCGCAAAACTGTTTTTT. This chain connects TRBV9 to TRBJ1-4; D may be TRBD1 (6 bases). V shed 2 bases and J shed 10 bases, with 18 bases lying between them. CDR1 SGDLS and CDR2 YYNGEE come from the germline V gene. The CDR3 spans 15 residues.

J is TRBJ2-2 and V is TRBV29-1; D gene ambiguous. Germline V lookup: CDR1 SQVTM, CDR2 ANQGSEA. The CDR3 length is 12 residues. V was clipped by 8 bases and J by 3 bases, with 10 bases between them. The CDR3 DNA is TGCAGCTCAAACCTGGACACCGGGGAGCTGTTTTTT. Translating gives CSSNLDTGELFF.